This T cell receptor (beta chain) stems from a study of cytomegalovirus exposure and HLA in healthy donors. Study results and limitations: Some highly shared sequence variants likely arose as a pipeline artifact.

The CDR3 is 16 amino acids. CDR1 is SGHTS, CDR2 YDEGEE, per germline. Trimming removed 1 base at V and 5 bases at J, with 15 bases between. About this clone: Its antigen is currently unknown.

The PCR had 60 Vbeta and 13 Jbeta primers. Sequenced by immunoSEQ multiplex PCR; TCRdb stores in-frame clones only, minus some. The data show fewer than 140,000 clones, with about two thirds seen just once and 2.8% held by the top ten. The chain carries TRBV5-8 and TRBJ2-2; D gene uncertain. The material sequenced was PBMCs. This TCR was sampled from a female donor in good health and CMV-seronegative. The CDR3 nucleotides are TGTGCCAGCAGCTTGAATGTTGTCAGGTTTACCGGGGAGCTGTTTTTT. As protein: CASSLNVVRFTGELFF.